These 22 T cell receptor beta chains were all obtained from the same sample, sequenced in a study of blood T cell repertoires in COVID-19. The method was immunoSEQ multiplex PCR; TCRdb's version includes in-frame clones alone and lacks a portion of them. The table shows 350,000 to 450,000 clones, with over 75% occurring only once. The material sequenced was PBMCs or T cells enriched from blood (not recorded which). These receptor sequences come from a woman aged 18-29 years who had been exposed to COVID-19.

The chain carries TRBV30 and TRBJ1-6; D gene uncertain. V was pared by 4 bases and J by 0 bases, with 10 bases between. Germline lookup yields CDR1 GTSNPN and CDR2 SVGIG (reference sequence). CDR3 length: 15 residues. In DNA, the CDR3 is TGTGCCTGGAAAAGGAGGGACTCCTATAATTCACCCCTCCACTTT. Its protein is CAWKRRDSYNSPLHF.

This clone showed up just a few times. This chain links TRBV5-1 with TRBJ2-7; TRBD2 agrees at 7 bases. The germline V gene has CDR1 SGHRS and CDR2 YFSETQ. Germline trimming cut 1 base from V and 5 bases from J; bases unmatched to any gene: 3. The CDR3 loop spans 13 amino acids. The CDR3 spells CASSLLGGDEQYF. CDR3 in DNA: TGCGCCAGCAGCTTGTTGGGGGGGGACGAGCAGTACTTC.

J is TRBJ2-2 and V is TRBV13; 9 bases fit TRBD1. Unmatched junction bases numbered 3, after V lost 1 base and J lost 6 bases. The CDR3 length is 15 residues. Germline CDR1 is PRHDT and CDR2 is FYEKMQ (reference sequence). The CDR3 DNA reads TGTGCCAGCAGCTTAGTGGGACAGGGTCCCGGGGAGCTGTTTTTT. Its translation is CASSLVGQGPGELFF.

In nucleotides, the CDR3 is TGTGCCAGCAGCTCGCTCCGGGAATCGATCGAGCAGTACTTC. Translation gives CASSSLRESIEQYF. This chain joins TRBV28 and TRBJ2-7; tentative D call: TRBD2 (5 bases). The CDR3 is made up of 14 amino acids. Germline CDR1 MDHEN, CDR2 SYDVKM. V was clipped by 6 bases and J by 6 bases, with 18 bases between them.

The CDR3 here is CASSTPASSGGYNQPQHF. For the CDR3, the DNA is TGTGCCAGCAGTACACCGGCCTCCTCCGGAGGGTACAATCAGCCCCAGCATTTT. J is TRBJ1-5 and V is TRBV28; D is uncertain. Germline CDR1 MDHEN, CDR2 SYDVKM. The ends were cut back, 5 bases at V and 3 bases at J, with 23 bases in the middle. The CDR3 runs to 18 residues.

The gene calls are TRBV19 and TRBJ2-5; 13 bases fit TRBD2. The CDR3 runs 15 residues. CDR1 LNHDA and CDR2 SQIVND come from the germline V gene (reference sequence). The junction had 5 bases not matched to a gene; V was cut back by 5 bases and J by 5 bases. The CDR3 is CASSPWTSGGETQYF. The CDR3 DNA sequence: TGTGCCAGTAGTCCCTGGACTAGCGGGGGCGAGACCCAGTACTTC.

This rearrangement joins TRBV29-1 to TRBJ1-2, with 7 bases that match TRBD1. The junction had 13 bases not matched to a gene; V was cut back by 5 bases and J by 4 bases. The CDR3 extends over 15 amino acids. Per the germline V gene, CDR1 is SQVTM and CDR2 is ANQGSEA. The CDR3 sequence is CSVLSGTDSRYGYTF. The DNA of the CDR3 is TGCAGCGTTCTTAGTGGGACAGATTCACGCTATGGCTACACCTTC. Full variable domain (remainder filled in from reference TRBV29-1 and TRBJ1-2): SAVISQKPSRDICQRGTSLTIQCQVDSQVTMMFWYRQQPGQSLTLIATANQGSEATYESGFVIDKFPISRPNLTFSTLTVSNMSPEDSSIYLCSVLSGTDSRYGYTFGSGTRLTVV.

The chain has TRBV12-3 or TRBV12-4 and TRBJ1-1; TRBD1 matches at 8 bases. V was pared by 1 base and J by 11 bases, with 6 bases of the junction left unmatched. The CDR3 sequence is 13 residues long. In DNA, the CDR3 is TGTGCCAGCAGTTTAGGGCAGGGGGCGCGGGCTTTCTTT. Translation: CASSLGQGARAFF.

This clone showed up just once. V and J are TRBV7-2 and TRBJ2-7; TRBD2 matches at 7 bases. CDR1 SGHTA and CDR2 FQGNSA come from the germline V gene. This CDR3 region has 16 residues. J was trimmed by 2 bases and V by 1 base; bases with no gene match: 8. CDR3 loop: CASSLGGGLMAYEQYF. The CDR3 DNA follows: TGTGCCAGCAGCTTAGGGGGAGGGCTGATGGCCTACGAGCAGTACTTC. The variable domain in full, with the rest retrieved from reference TRBV7-2 and TRBJ2-7, is GAGVSQSPSNKVTEKGKDVELRCDPISGHTALYWYRQSLGQGLEFLIYFQGNSAPDKSGLPSDRFSAERTGGSVSTLTIQRTQQEDSAVYLCASSLGGGLMAYEQYFGPGTRLTVT.

The chain combines TRBV7-2 with TRBJ2-7; D ambiguous. The CDR3 sequence is 15 residues long. V was clipped by 1 base and J by 5 bases, with 15 bases between them. Germline assignment: CDR1 SGHTA and CDR2 FQGNSA. The CDR3 bases are TGTGCCAGCAGCTTAGTCGGGTTCCTTGGTGACGAGCAGTACTTC. Protein product: CASSLVGFLGDEQYF.

The rearrangement uses TRBV7-8 and TRBJ1-5; 7 nucleotides match TRBD1. V shed 5 bases and J 6 bases; nucleotides not matched to a gene: 13. This CDR3 contains 16 residues. CDR1 SGHVS and CDR2 FQNEAQ come from the germline V gene. For the CDR3, the DNA is TGTGCCAGCAGCGAAACGAACAGGGGAGCGGGTCAGCCCCAGCATTTT. It yields the protein CASSETNRGAGQPQHF.

The genes are TRBV7-9 and TRBJ1-2, with 8 bases that match TRBD1. There are 16 residues in the CDR3. V was clipped by 1 base and J by 2 bases; unmatched bases: 6. In germline, CDR1 is SEHNR, CDR2 FQNEAQ (reference sequence). The CDR3 is CASSLVPTGANYGYTF. Here the CDR3 DNA reads TGTGCCAGCAGCTTAGTACCGACAGGGGCCAACTATGGCTACACCTTC.

The chain employs TRBV28 and TRBJ2-1; 12 positions agree with TRBD2. The J segment lost 6 bases and the V segment lost 4 bases, leaving 7 bases of the junction unmatched. Germline-derived CDR1 and CDR2 are MDHEN and SYDVKM. This CDR3 spans 16 amino acids. The CDR3, as DNA: TGTGCCAGCAGTTCCGCACTAGCGGGAGGAGTCAATGAGCAGTTCTTC. It translates to CASSSALAGGVNEQFF.

The V gene is TRBV19, the J gene TRBJ1-1; 7 nucleotides align to TRBD1. J lost 3 bases, V lost 10 bases, and 11 bases had no gene match. In germline, CDR1 is LNHDA, CDR2 SQIVND (reference sequence). CDR3 size: 14 residues. CDR3 amino acids: CATTKGAVYTEAFF. CDR3 sequence (DNA): TGTGCCACCACAAAGGGGGCAGTCTACACTGAAGCTTTCTTT.

CDR3 nucleotide sequence: TGTGCCAGCAGTTCCGGGAGGGCGATCGCAGATACGCAGTATTTT. Its protein is CASSSGRAIADTQYF. The rearrangement joins TRBV27 to TRBJ2-3, with 8 bases matching TRBD2. The CDR3 runs 15 residues. J was trimmed by 4 bases and V by 4 bases; bases with no gene match: 7. From germline, CDR1 is MNHEY and CDR2 SMNVEV (reference sequence).

The rearrangement links TRBV28 to TRBJ2-7, with 8 bases fitting TRBD2. Germline V CDR1 and CDR2: MDHEN, SYDVKM. The V segment lost 5 bases and the J segment 2 bases; nucleotides outside the gene matches: 8. The CDR3 runs 15 residues. The CDR3 DNA reads as TGTGCCAGCAGTCCCGGACTAGCCTCCCCCTACGAGCAGTACTTC. Encoded protein: CASSPGLASPYEQYF. The full variable domain, completed using reference TRBV28 and TRBJ2-7, is DVKVTQSSRYLVKRTGEKVFLECVQDMDHENMFWYRQDPGLGLRLIYFSYDVKMKEKGDIPEGYSVSREKKERFSLILESASTNQTSMYLCASSPGLASPYEQYFGPGTRLTVT.

This clone has only one observation. The chain is built from TRBV10-3 and TRBJ1-1, with no clear D. Between the trimmed V and J ends, which lost 10 bases and 1 base, there was a span of 13 bases. Per the germline V gene, CDR1 is ENHRY and CDR2 is SYGVKD. This CDR3 spans 13 amino acids. This CDR3 is CATAGEGNTEAFF. CDR3 DNA: TGTGCCACGGCAGGAGAGGGGAACACTGAAGCTTTCTTT.

The gene calls are TRBV14 and TRBJ2-2; no clear D gene. V lost 2 bases, J lost 2 bases, and 15 bases lay in between. Germline V gene lookup returns CDR1 SGHDN and CDR2 FVKESK. This CDR3 is 17 amino acids long. CDR3 coding DNA: TGTGCCAGCAGCCAATTCGTCCAGTCGATAAACACCGGGGAGCTGTTTTTT. This translates into CASSQFVQSINTGELFF. The complete variable domain, with remaining parts taken from reference TRBV14 and TRBJ2-2, reads EAGVTQFPSHSVIEKGQTVTLRCDPISGHDNLYWYRRVMGKEIKFLLHFVKESKQDESGMPNNRFLAERTGGTYSTLKVQPAELEDSGVYFCASSQFVQSINTGELFFGEGSRLTVL.

The gene calls are TRBV6-2 or TRBV6-3 and TRBJ2-5; D may be TRBD1 (6 bases). The CDR3 loop spans 16 amino acids. V lost 2 bases, J lost 1 base, and 14 bases lay in between. The germline CDR1 and CDR2 sequences are MNHEY and SVGEGT. The CDR3 coding sequence is TGTGCCAGCAGTTACACTCTCAGGGGCCCCCAAGAGACCCAGTACTTC. It translates to CASSYTLRGPQETQYF.

This clone occurred once. The rearrangement joins TRBV5-1 to TRBJ2-3, with 11 bases lining up with TRBD2. Germline CDR1 reads SGHRS; CDR2 reads YFSETQ. The CDR3 is made up of 16 amino acids. V trimming: 5 bases; J trimming: 6 bases; junction bases outside the gene matches: 11. The CDR3 reads CASSLFPASGRDTQYF. CDR3 nucleotides: TGCGCCAGCAGTCTTTTTCCGGCTAGCGGGAGGGATACGCAGTATTTT.

In its sample, this clone was seen a few times. The V gene is TRBV10-1, the J gene TRBJ1-1, with 10 nucleotides matching TRBD1. The CDR3 sequence is 15 residues long. CDR1 and CDR2 (germline): WNHNN, SYGVQD (reference sequence). V gave up 5 bases and J gave up 0 bases; unmatched junction bases: 3. The CDR3 loop is CASSSGTGVNTEAFF. The CDR3 coding sequence is TGCGCCAGCAGTTCCGGGACAGGGGTGAACACTGAAGCTTTCTTT.

This sequence joins TRBV9 and TRBJ2-7; 10 bases map to TRBD1. Trimming at V came to 0 bases and at J to 6 bases, leaving 9 bases not matched to a gene. Germline CDR1 reads SGDLS; CDR2 reads YYNGEE. The CDR3 spans 16 residues. CDR3 sequence (DNA): TGTGCCAGCAGCGTAGGTCTTGACAGGGGGCTTAGCGAGCAGTACTTC. Protein: CASSVGLDRGLSEQYF.